One and the same sample provided the 5 T cell receptor beta chains below, sequenced in a study of response to subunit inactivated influenza vaccine (dated 2018 in TCRdb). The method was RT-PCR. Sequencing instrument: Illumina HiSeq 2500. TCRdb reprocessed the public reads (quality trimming at Q25 with fastp, clone calling with MiXCR) and kept in-frame beta chains. One record per CDR3 amino acid sequence lists the most common genes and DNA. In this sample the table shows approximately 530,000 distinct CDR3 sequences, less than 7.5% of which occur a single time. The ten largest clones add up to roughly 14% of the sample. Sequences were derived from PBMCs from blood, sampled around 2 years after vaccination. These receptor sequences come from a man in his fifties or sixties who received an inactivated influenza vaccine. Donor details come from another sample of the same person, matched by shared clones.

The genes are TRBV7-2 and TRBJ2-2; no reliable D call. The germline CDR1 and CDR2 sequences are SGHTA and FQGNSA. Trimming stripped 3 bases from V and 0 bases from J, with 8 bases between. CDR3 length equals 15 residues. CDR3 amino acids: CASSLMSANTGELFF. Here the CDR3 DNA reads TGTGCCAGCAGCTTGATGTCAGCGAACACCGGGGAGCTGTTTTTT.

In this sample, this clonotype turned up a few times. The genes are TRBV20-1 and TRBJ2-5; D is undetermined. The V gene lost 0 bases and the J gene lost 8 bases, with 13 bases spanning the gap. CDR1 DFQATT and CDR2 SNEGSKA come from the germline V gene (reference sequence). This CDR3 has 13 amino acids. In DNA, the CDR3 is TGCAGTGCTAGAGAAAGCAGCGCCGTAACCCAGTACTTC. It translates to CSARESSAVTQYF.

Ten or more counts support this clonotype. J is TRBJ2-5 and V is TRBV20-1, with no clear D. V was trimmed by 2 bases and J by 1 base, leaving 20 bases between them. The CDR3 spans 17 residues. Per the germline V gene, CDR1 is DFQATT and CDR2 is SNEGSKA (reference sequence). CDR3 coding DNA: TGCAGTGCTAGAAGGGTCCGTGACGAGCGCTCCCAAGAGACCCAGTACTTC. Translated: CSARRVRDERSQETQYF.

This clonotype has a handful of counts. The V call is TRBV5-1, the J call TRBJ1-6; 7 nucleotides agree with TRBD1. V lost 1 base and J lost 8; bases outside the gene matches: 3. The CDR3 spans 14 residues. Germline V gene sequence: CDR1 SGHRS, CDR2 YFSETQ. The CDR3 loop is CASSLNRGDSPLHF. CDR3 bases: TGCGCCAGCAGCTTGAACAGGGGAGATTCACCCCTCCACTTT.

This clonotype was counted a few times. CDR3 amino acids: CASSLGARGVRQPQHF. The CDR3 coding sequence is TGTGCCAGCAGTTTGGGGGCCAGGGGCGTCCGTCAGCCCCAGCATTTT. This chain links TRBV12-3 or TRBV12-4 with TRBJ1-5, with D tentatively TRBD1 (6 bases). The V and J ends lost 3 bases and 6 bases respectively, with 18 bases between them. CDR3 length equals 16 residues.